This T cell receptor (beta chain) stems from a study of CD8 T cells in ankylosing spondylitis (TCRdb year 2017). Turning to the overall study: T cell receptor beta repertoires were profiled in healthy donors and ankylosing spondylitis patients so that disease-linked TCR variants could be found. The whole study cohort included 108 healthy donors and some 27 ankylosing spondylitis patients. Peripheral blood was sampled, and synovial fluid was additionally collected from ankylosing spondylitis patients.

The sequencer listed for this sample is Illumina HiSeq 2500. Quantitative 5'-RACE with molecular barcodes was used to prepare TCR beta libraries. For the original study's pipeline: Disease-linked TCR variants were identified with a new computational method built on a probabilistic model of VDJ rearrangement. TCRdb reprocessed the public reads (quality trimming at Q25 with fastp, clone calling with MiXCR) and kept in-frame beta chains. Entries are consolidated by CDR3 protein sequence, retaining the most common genes and DNA. TCRdb, not the authors, supplied the V and J calls. For this sample there are some 100,000 distinct CDR3 sequences; just under 9% appear just once. The ten largest clones take up over 25% of the sample. Study-level results and caveats: According to the report, matched synovial fluid samples from ankylosing spondylitis patients were significantly enriched for the disease-linked clones. Blood from ankylosing spondylitis patients appeared to be characterized by a TCR beta motif made up of seven or eight highly homologous amino acid variants. Some motif variants had previously been reported in the synovial fluid and blood of reactive arthritis patients, which suggests shared mechanisms of disease initiation. In peripheral blood, the disease-linked clones were found at relatively low frequencies and had a CD8+ phenotype.

V loses 4 bases of germline sequence and J loses 1 base, and the interval between the two ends is 9 bases. The germline V gene (reference sequence) specifies SGHNT as CDR1 and YYREEE as CDR2. The CDR3 starts with the cysteine, ends with the phenylalanine, and has 14 residues. CDR3 DNA is the only sequence kept; it has 42 bases, read in frame from the first base. The sample holds a few counts of this clonotype. It has no known antigen specificity. Base qualities are not at hand, and no much larger clone is one base apart. Source material: blood, either unsorted or a sorted T cell fraction (not recorded which). The chain is encoded by TRBV5-4 joined to TRBJ2-1; TRBD2 is possibly the D segment (6 matching bases). This sequence originates from a male donor with ankylosing spondylitis. The CDR3 region has the sequence CASSPEGSYNEQFF. The DNA is TGTGCCAGCAGCCCGGAGGGTTCCTACAATGAGCAGTTCTTC.